This TCR beta chain was identified during a study of Ad26.COV2.S vaccination and SARS-CoV-2 variants. About the study: By the intramuscular route, Ad26.COV2.S was given once, or twice 56 days apart. General study points: Recipients of vaccine and of placebo showed similar breadth of their non-spike TCR repertoires.

Treatment in this sample: over 15 received Ad26.COV2.S at low or high dose, single or two shots; roughly five received placebo; per-sample allocation not given. Repertoires come from day 63 after the first vaccine or placebo injection. This person who donated was an adult of 18-55 years in Boston. The table came from immunoSEQ multiplex PCR; TCRdb's copy has only in-frame clones and leaves some out. Of approximately 240,000 clones in the sample, around nine tenths were seen once. Comments on this clone: Its antigen is as yet unknown.

CDR1 and CDR2 (germline): MNHEY, SMNVEV (reference sequence). The CDR3 has 12 residues. Trimming stripped 11 bases from V and 3 bases from J, with 11 bases between. This material consisted of peripheral blood, taken in a trial of Ad26.COV2.S vaccine versus placebo. The sequence derives from a person aged 18-65 years who received the Ad26.COV2.S COVID-19 vaccine or a placebo. The gene calls are TRBV27 and TRBJ2-1; weak D call: TRBD2 (5 bases). CDR3 nucleotides: TGTGCCCCTGGAGGCCTCTACAATGAGCAGTTCTTC. Its protein is CAPGGLYNEQFF.